The entry below gives a single T cell receptor beta chain sequence along with its context. Recruitment covered roughly 22 US areas and drew participants whose ages spanned about 18 to 90 years. Symptom resolution, clearance, or two negative PCRs marked donors in Cohort 3 as recovered. Deletions cut 4 bases from V and 9 bases from J, with 16 bases between. Germline V gene sequence: CDR1 MDHEN, CDR2 SYDVKM. The CDR3 runs 14 residues. This sample was included in a study of blood T cell repertoires in COVID-19. Generated by immunoSEQ multiplex PCR, the TCRdb table keeps only in-frame clones and is missing some. In the table there are fewer than 400,000 clones, around 87% of which are singletons.

The origin of this receptor is a woman aged 45-60 years who had recovered from COVID-19. This rearrangement joins TRBV28 to TRBJ2-1; TRBD1 is a possible D gene (6 bases). The specimen was PBMCs or T cells enriched from blood (not recorded which). DNA of the CDR3: TGTGCCAGCAGTTCAGACAGGTACTACGGTGAGCAGTTCTTC. It specifies CASSSDRYYGEQFF.